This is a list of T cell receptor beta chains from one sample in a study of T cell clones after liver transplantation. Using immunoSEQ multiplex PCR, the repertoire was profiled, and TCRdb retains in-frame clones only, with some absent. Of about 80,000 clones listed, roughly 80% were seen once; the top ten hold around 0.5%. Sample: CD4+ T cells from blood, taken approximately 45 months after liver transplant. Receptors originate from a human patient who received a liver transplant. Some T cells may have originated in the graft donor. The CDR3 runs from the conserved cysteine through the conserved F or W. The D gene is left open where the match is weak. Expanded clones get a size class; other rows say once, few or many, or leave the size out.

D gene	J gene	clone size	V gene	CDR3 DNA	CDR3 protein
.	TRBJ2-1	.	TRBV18	TGTGCCAGCTCACCAACGAGCACCGGGAAGGTCAATGAGCAGTTCTTC	CASSPTSTGKVNEQFF
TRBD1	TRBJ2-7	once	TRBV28	TGTGCCAGCAGTCCTATACAGGGGGCCCACGAGCAGTACTTC	CASSPIQGAHEQYF
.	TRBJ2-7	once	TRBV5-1	TGCGCCAGCAGCCCCGGACCGGAGGCCTACGAGCAGTACTTC	CASSPGPEAYEQYF
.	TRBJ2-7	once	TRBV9	TGTGCCAGCAGCGAACAGGAGTACTACGAGCAGTACTTC	CASSEQEYYEQYF
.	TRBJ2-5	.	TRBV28	TGTGCCAGCAGTTTATTAGGTTCGAGGGACGAGACCCAGTACTTC	CASSLLGSRDETQYF
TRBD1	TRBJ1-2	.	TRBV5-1	TGTGCCAGCAGCATCGGGACAGGGTATGGCTACACCTTC	CASSIGTGYGYTF
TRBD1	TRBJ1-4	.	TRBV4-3	TGCGCCAGCAGCCAAGGTGTCGGGGACAGGGGGAATGAAAAACTGTTTTTT	CASSQGVGDRGNEKLFF
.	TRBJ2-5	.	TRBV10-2	TGCGCCAGCAGTGTGTGGCAGGGAGGGGGAAAAAAGACCCAGTACTTC	CASSVWQGGGKKTQYF
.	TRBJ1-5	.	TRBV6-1	TGTGCCAGCACGACGGAGCCCTATCAGCCCCAGCATTTT	CASTTEPYQPQHF
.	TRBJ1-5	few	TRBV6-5	TGTGCCAGCAGTACGGGCGAACAGCCCCAGCATTTT	CASSTGEQPQHF
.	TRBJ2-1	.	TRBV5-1	TGCGCCAGCAGCTTGGCCGCGGTCTCCTACAATGAGCAGTTCTTC	CASSLAAVSYNEQFF
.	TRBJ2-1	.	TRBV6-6	TGTGCCAGCAGCCACTGGGGATATCAGGGTAGTGAGCAGTTCTTC	CASSHWGYQGSEQFF
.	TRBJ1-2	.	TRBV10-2	TGCGCCAGCAGGAAGACAGACAGGAACTATGGCTACACCTTC	CASRKTDRNYGYTF
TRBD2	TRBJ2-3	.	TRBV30	TGTGCCTGGAGTGTACAGACTAGCGGGAGCACAGATACGCAGTATTTT	CAWSVQTSGSTDTQYF
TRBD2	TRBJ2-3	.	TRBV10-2	TGCGCCAGTCCCCCTACTAGCGGGGGATTCACAGATACGCAGTATTTT	CASPPTSGGFTDTQYF
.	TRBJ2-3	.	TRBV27	TGTGCCAGCAGCCCGATCGGACCCCAGCAGCGAGTCCAGTATTTT	CASSPIGPQQRVQYF
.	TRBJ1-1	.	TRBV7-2	TGTGCCAGCAGCTTAGCGGGGGGAGGGTCCACTGAAGCTTTCTTT	CASSLAGGGSTEAFF
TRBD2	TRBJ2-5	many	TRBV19	TGTGCCAGTAGTTCCAGGACTAGCGGGAGGGCCGGTGAGACCCAGTACTTC	CASSSRTSGRAGETQYF
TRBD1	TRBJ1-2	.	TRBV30	TGTGCCTGGAGTAGACAGGGATATGGCTACACCTTC	CAWSRQGYGYTF
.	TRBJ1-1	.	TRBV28	TGTGCCAGCAGTTTGGGATTCCCCGGGCGTGAAGCTTTCTTT	CASSLGFPGREAFF
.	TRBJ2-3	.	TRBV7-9	TGTGCCAGCAGCTTAGGGGAGGATACGCAGTATTTT	CASSLGEDTQYF
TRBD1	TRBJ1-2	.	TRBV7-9	TGTGCCAGCAGGGGGACAGACTATGGCTACACCTTC	CASRGTDYGYTF
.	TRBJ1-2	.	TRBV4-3	TGCGCCAGCAGCCAGGACCTATCCCGGGCTAACTATGGCTACACCTTC	CASSQDLSRANYGYTF
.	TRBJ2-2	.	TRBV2	TGTGCCAGCAGGAGGGGACAACGTAATCCCGGGGAGCTGTTTTTT	CASRRGQRNPGELFF
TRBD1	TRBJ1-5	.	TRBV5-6	TGTGCCAGCAGCCGACAGGGGGGGCGGAATCAGCCCCAGCATTTT	CASSRQGGRNQPQHF
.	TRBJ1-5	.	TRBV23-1	TGCGCCTCGGGGAATAATAGCAATCAGCCCCAGCATTTT	CASGNNSNQPQHF
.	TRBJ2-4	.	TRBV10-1	TGCGCCAGCAGTCCGGGGGATCGTGGGGCCAAAAACATTCAGTACTTC	CASSPGDRGAKNIQYF
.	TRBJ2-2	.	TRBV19	TGTGCCAGTAGTATAAAGGGCAGTTTCACCGGGGAGCTGTTTTTT	CASSIKGSFTGELFF
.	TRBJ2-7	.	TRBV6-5	TGTGCCAGCAGCAAAAACGCCGGGATCTCCTACGAGCAGTACTTC	CASSKNAGISYEQYF
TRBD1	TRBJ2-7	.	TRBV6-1	TGTGCCAGCAGGCACCGGGACAGCGACTCCTACGAGCAGTACTTC	CASRHRDSDSYEQYF
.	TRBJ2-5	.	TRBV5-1	TGCGCCAGCAGCTTCCAGGGTGGGCAAGAGACCCAGTACTTC	CASSFQGGQETQYF
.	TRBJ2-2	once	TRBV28	TGTGCCTTCCGGGGGGAGCTGTTTTTT	CAFRGELFF
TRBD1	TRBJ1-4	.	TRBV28	TGTGCCAGCGGAACAGGGGGAGGTGCTGAAAAACTGTTTTTT	CASGTGGGAEKLFF
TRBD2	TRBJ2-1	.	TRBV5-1	TGCGCCAGCAGCTTGGGTGGCGGGAGAGTGAATGAGCAGTTCTTC	CASSLGGGRVNEQFF
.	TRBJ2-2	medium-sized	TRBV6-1	TGTGCCAGCAGTTCAGGGGGGGCGGGCACCGGGGAGCTGTTTTTT	CASSSGGAGTGELFF
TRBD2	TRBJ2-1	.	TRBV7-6	TGTGCCAGCAGCTTAGTGCTAGCGGGAGTAGGTAATGAGCAGTTCTTC	CASSLVLAGVGNEQFF
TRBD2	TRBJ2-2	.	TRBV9	TGTGCCAGCAGGGTAGCGGGAGGAGGAACCGGGGAGCTGTTTTTT	CASRVAGGGTGELFF
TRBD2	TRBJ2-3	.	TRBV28	TGTGCCAGCAGTTCGGAGCGGGAAGGTGTTAGCACAGATACGCAGTATTTT	CASSSEREGVSTDTQYF
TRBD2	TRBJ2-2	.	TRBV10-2	TGCGCCAGATCGAAAGGGAGCGGGGCAAACACCGGGGAGCTGTTTTTT	CARSKGSGANTGELFF
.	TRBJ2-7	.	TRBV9	TGTGCCAGCAGCGTAGAATCGCGGACCTACGAGCAGTACTTC	CASSVESRTYEQYF
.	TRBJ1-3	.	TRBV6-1	TGTGCCAGCAGTGAAAACTGGGGGGGCTCTAGAAACACCATATATTTT	CASSENWGGSRNTIYF
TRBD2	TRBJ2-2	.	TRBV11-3	TGTGCCAGCAGCTCCTCCGGGACTAGGGCCGGGGAGCTGTTTTTT	CASSSSGTRAGELFF
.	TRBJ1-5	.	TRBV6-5	TGTGCCAGCAGTTATACAGGGTTAGGGCAGCCCCAGCATTTT	CASSYTGLGQPQHF
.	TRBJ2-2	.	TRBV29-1	TGCAGCGTTGACTATCTAGGGGTTGGCACCGGGGAGCTGTTTTTT	CSVDYLGVGTGELFF
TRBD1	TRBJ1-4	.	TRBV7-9	TGTGCCAGCAGCTCACCGACAGGGAATGAAAAACTGTTTTTT	CASSSPTGNEKLFF
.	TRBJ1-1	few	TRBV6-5	TGTGCCAGCAGTTACTCGGTTGGGGGTCTTGCTGAAGCTTTCTTT	CASSYSVGGLAEAFF
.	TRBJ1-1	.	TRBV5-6	TGTGCCAGCAGCCCTGAGGGGCAGGACACTGAAGCTTTCTTT	CASSPEGQDTEAFF
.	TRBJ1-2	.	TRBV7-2	TGTGCCAGCAGCCAGGGACACTTCAACTATGGCTACACCTTC	CASSQGHFNYGYTF
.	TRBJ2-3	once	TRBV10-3	TGTGCCATCAGTGATGGGGGTTCCACAGATACGCAGTATTTT	CAISDGGSTDTQYF
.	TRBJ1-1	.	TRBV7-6	TGTGCCAGCAGCTTAGACAAGAACACTGAAGCTTTCTTT	CASSLDKNTEAFF
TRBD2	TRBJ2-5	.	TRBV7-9	TGTGCCAGCAGCCCCAGGGGACTAGCGACAGAGACCCAGTACTTC	CASSPRGLATETQYF
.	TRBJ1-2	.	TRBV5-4	TGTGCCAGCAGCTTAGGCTCCGGGAGCTACTACATGTACACCTTC	CASSLGSGSYYMYTF
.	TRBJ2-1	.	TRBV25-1	TGTGCCAGCAGTGAAGTGGGCAGGGGGGACCGCAATGAGCAGTTCTTC	CASSEVGRGDRNEQFF
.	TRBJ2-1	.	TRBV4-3	TGCGCCAGCAGCCAAGACGGCAGGAGCCTTGAGCAGTTCTTC	CASSQDGRSLEQFF
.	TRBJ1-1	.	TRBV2	TGTGCCAGCAGTGAGGGGCGGAGGGGGGCTGAAGCTTTCTTT	CASSEGRRGAEAFF
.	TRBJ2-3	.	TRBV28	TGTGCCAGCAGTTTACCGGGACTGAGCACAGATACGCAGTATTTT	CASSLPGLSTDTQYF
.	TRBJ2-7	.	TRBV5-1	TGCGCCAGCAGCACGGCACCGGGACTCTACGAGCAGTACTTC	CASSTAPGLYEQYF
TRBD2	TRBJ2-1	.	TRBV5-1	TGCGCCAGCAGCACGATGACTAGCGGGAGATCCGGTGAGCAGTTCTTC	CASSTMTSGRSGEQFF
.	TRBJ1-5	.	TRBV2	TGTGCCAGCAGTGATCTACAGGGCCCCCATAGCAATCAGCCCCAGCATTTT	CASSDLQGPHSNQPQHF
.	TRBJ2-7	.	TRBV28	TGTGCCAGCAGTTCCGCAGGGCCCACCTACGAGCAGTACTTC	CASSSAGPTYEQYF